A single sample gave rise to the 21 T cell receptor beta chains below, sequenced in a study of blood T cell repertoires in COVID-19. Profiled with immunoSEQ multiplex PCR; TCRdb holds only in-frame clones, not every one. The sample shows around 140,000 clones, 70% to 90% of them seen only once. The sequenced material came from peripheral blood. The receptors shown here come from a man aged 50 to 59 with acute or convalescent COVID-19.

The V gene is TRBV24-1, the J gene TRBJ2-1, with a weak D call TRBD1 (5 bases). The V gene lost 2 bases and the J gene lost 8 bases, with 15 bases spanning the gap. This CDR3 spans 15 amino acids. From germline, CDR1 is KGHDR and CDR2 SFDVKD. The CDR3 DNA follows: TGTGCCACCAGTGATTATGGGGCAGGACGGGATGAGCAGTTCTTC. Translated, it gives CATSDYGAGRDEQFF.

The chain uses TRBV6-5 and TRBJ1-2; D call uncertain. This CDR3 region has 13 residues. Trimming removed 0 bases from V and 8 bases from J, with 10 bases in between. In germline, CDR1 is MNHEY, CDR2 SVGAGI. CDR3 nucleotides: TGTGCCAGCAGTTACTCGAGGCGGGGAGGCTACACCTTC. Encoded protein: CASSYSRRGGYTF.

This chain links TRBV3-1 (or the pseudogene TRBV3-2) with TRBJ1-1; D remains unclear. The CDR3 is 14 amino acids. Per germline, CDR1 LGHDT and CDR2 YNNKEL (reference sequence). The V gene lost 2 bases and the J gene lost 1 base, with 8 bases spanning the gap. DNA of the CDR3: TGTGCCAGCAGCCAATACGGGGAGAACACTGAAGCTTTCTTT. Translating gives CASSQYGENTEAFF.

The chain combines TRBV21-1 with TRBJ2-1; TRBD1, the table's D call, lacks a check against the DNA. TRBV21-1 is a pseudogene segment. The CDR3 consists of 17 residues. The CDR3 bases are TGTGCCAGCAGCAAAGTCGAGCAGGGGGCAGGGGGCGATGAGCAGTTCTTC. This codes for CASSKVEQGAGGDEQFF.

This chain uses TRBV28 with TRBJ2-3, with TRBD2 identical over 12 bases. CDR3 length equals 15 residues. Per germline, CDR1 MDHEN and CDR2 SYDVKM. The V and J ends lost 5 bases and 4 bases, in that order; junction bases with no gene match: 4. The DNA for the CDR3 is TGTGCCAGCAGTGCGACTAGCGGGAGATCAGATACGCAGTATTTT. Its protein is CASSATSGRSDTQYF. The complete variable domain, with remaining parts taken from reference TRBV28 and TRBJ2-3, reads DVKVTQSSRYLVKRTGEKVFLECVQDMDHENMFWYRQDPGLGLRLIYFSYDVKMKEKGDIPEGYSVSREKKERFSLILESASTNQTSMYLCASSATSGRSDTQYFGPGTRLTVL.

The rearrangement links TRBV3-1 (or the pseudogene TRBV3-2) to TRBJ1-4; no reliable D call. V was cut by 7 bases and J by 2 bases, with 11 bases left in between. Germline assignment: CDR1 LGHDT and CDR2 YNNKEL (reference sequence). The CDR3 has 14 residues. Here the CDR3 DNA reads TGTGCCAGCAATTTCGGAGCCACTAATGAAAAACTGTTTTTT. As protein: CASNFGATNEKLFF.

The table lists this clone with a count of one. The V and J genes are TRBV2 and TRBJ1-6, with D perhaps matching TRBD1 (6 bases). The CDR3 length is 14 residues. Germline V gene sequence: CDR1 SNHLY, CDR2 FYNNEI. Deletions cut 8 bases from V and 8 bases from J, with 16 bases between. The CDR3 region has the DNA TGTGCCAGCGGAAGGGAAGGGGGAGATTCACCCCTCCACTTT. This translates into CASGREGGDSPLHF.

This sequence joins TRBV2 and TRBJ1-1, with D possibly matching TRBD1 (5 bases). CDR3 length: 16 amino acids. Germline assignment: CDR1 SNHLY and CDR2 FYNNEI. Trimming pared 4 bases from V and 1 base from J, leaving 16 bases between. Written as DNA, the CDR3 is TGTGCCAGCAGTGGAGAGAGGGGACTGGGGAACACTGAAGCTTTCTTT. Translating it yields CASSGERGLGNTEAFF.

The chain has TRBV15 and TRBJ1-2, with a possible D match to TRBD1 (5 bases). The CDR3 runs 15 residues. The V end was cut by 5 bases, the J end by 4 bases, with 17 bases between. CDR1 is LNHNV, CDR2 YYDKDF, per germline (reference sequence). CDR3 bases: TGTGCCACCAGCCTGGGGGGGATAGGGTTCTATGGCTACACCTTC. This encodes CATSLGGIGFYGYTF.

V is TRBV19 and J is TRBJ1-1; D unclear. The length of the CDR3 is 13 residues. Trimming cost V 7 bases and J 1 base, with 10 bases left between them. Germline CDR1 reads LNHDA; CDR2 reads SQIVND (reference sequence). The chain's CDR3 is CASNRERNTEAFF. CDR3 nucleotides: TGTGCCAGTAATCGGGAGAGGAACACTGAAGCTTTCTTT.

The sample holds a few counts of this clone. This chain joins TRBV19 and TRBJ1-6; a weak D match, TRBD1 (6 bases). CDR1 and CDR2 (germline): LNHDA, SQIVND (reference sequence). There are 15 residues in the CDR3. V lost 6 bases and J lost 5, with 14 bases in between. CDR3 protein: CASSRQGTNNSPLHF. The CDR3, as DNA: TGTGCCAGTAGCAGGCAGGGGACTAATAATTCACCCCTCCACTTT.

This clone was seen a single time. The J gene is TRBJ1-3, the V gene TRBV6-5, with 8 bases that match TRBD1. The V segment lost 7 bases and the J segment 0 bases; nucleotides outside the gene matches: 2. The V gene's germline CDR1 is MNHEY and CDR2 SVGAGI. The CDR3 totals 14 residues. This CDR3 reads CASKTGDSGNTIYF. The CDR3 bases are TGTGCCAGCAAGACAGGGGACTCTGGAAACACCATATATTTT.

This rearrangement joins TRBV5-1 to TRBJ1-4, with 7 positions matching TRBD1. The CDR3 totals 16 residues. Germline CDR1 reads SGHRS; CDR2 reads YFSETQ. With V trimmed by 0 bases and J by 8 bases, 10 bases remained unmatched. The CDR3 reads CASSLGDRPIGEKLFF. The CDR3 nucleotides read TGCGCCAGCAGCTTGGGGGACAGACCCATTGGGGAAAAACTGTTTTTT.

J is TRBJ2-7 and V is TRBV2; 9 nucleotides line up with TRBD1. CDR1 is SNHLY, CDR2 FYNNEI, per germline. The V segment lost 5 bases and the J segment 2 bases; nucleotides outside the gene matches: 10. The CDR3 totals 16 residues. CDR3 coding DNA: TGTGCCAGCAGTACTCCCCAAGGACAGGGGCCCTACGAGCAGTACTTC. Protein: CASSTPQGQGPYEQYF.

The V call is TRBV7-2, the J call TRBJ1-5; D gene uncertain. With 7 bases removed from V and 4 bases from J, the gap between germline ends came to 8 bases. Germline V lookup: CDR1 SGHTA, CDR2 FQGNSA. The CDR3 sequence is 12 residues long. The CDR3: CASTSFNQPQHF. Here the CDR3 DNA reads TGTGCCAGCACCTCCTTTAATCAGCCCCAGCATTTT. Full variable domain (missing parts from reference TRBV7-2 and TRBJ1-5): GAGVSQSPSNKVTEKGKDVELRCDPISGHTALYWYRQSLGQGLEFLIYFQGNSAPDKSGLPSDRFSAERTGGSVSTLTIQRTQQEDSAVYLCASTSFNQPQHFGDGTRLSIL.

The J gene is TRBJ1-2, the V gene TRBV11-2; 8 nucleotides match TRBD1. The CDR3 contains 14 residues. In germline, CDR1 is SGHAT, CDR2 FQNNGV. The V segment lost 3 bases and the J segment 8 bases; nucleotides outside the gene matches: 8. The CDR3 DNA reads TGTGCCAGCAGCTTTGGGACAGGTGGCGGCGGCTACACCTTC. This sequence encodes CASSFGTGGGGYTF.

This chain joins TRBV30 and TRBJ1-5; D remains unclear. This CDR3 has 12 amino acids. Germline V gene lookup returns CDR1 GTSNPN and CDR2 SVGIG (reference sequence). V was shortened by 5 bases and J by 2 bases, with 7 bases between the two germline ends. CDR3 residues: CAWGEGNQPQHF. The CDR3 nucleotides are TGTGCCTGGGGGGAGGGCAATCAGCCCCAGCATTTT. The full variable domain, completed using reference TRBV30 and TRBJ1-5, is SQTIHQWPATLVQPVGSPLSLECTVEGTSNPNLYWYRQAAGRGLQLLFYSVGIGQISSEVPQNLSASRPQDRQFILSSKKLLLSDSGFYLCAWGEGNQPQHFGDGTRLSIL.

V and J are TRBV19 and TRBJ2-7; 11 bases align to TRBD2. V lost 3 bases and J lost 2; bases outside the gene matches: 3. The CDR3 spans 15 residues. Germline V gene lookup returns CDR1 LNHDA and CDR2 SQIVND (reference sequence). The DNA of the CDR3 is TGTGCCAGTAGTATCTCTAGCGGGGGGCCCTACGAGCAGTACTTC. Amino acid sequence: CASSISSGGPYEQYF.

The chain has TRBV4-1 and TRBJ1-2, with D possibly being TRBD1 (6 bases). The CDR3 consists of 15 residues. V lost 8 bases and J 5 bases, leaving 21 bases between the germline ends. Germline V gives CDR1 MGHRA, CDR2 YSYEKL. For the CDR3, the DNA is TGCGCCAGCGAGCCAACTCCAGGGGCAGTATATGGCTACACCTTC. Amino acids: CASEPTPGAVYGYTF.

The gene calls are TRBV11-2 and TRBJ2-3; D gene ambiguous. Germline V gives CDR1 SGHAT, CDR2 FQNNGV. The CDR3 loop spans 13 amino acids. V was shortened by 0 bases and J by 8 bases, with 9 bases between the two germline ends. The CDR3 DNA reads TGTGCCAGCAGCTTAGAGTTTACGGGTACGCAGTATTTT. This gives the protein CASSLEFTGTQYF.

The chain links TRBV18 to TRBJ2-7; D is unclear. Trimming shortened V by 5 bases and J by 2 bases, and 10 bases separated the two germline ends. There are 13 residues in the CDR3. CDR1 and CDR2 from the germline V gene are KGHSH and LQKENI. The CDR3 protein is CASSNTATYEQYF. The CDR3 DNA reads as TGTGCCAGCTCAAATACAGCCACCTACGAGCAGTACTTC.